In its sample, the clone carrying this TCR beta chain was seen a few times. The sample comes from a study of human T cells and chemical hapten exposure. The CDR3 spans 17 residues. Indicated time point: patch test 1, 2 weeks after DPC sensitization. Regarding treatment: therapeutic diphenylcyclopropenone sensitization with weekly scalp DPC. Staff drew blood before applying each patch test. TCRdb redid the calling of the RACE reads with MiXCR, one entry per CDR3 protein. The sample yields 150,000 to 200,000 distinct CDR3 sequences, around 20% seen once. The rearrangement joins TRBV21-1 to TRBJ1-2; TRBD1 is the table's D call and was not checked against the DNA. TRBV21-1 is shown as a pseudogene. The receptor's source is a woman aged 45-65 years with alopecia areata. Some clones in this sample may be carry-over from other donors' samples. Material: whole blood, obtained in connection with sensitization to the hapten diphenylcyclopropenone (DPC). The CDR3 spells CASSIITPGVLNYGYTF. CDR3 sequence (DNA): TGTGCCAGCAGCATTATAACCCCCGGGGTGCTAAACTATGGCTACACCTTC.